The 10 T cell receptor beta chains below come from one sample, sequenced in a study of blood T cells in healthy people across ages. A J-beta primer mix and a sample-barcoded 5' primer were used in a second PCR of roughly 7 to 12 cycles. TCRdb analysed the 5' RACE reads with MiXCR anew, one entry per CDR3 protein. The sample records approximately 690,000 distinct CDR3 sequences, 58% being singletons. The material sequenced was blood. All receptors come from a man in his 60s in good health.

This clonotype occurred a few times. V and J are TRBV3-1 and TRBJ1-6; unclear D gene. The CDR3 runs to 15 residues. Germline loops: CDR1 LGHDT, CDR2 YNNKEL (reference sequence). The germline V and J ends were trimmed by 3 bases and 6 bases, with 12 bases remaining between them. The CDR3: CASSHPTRPNSPLHF. In nucleotides, the CDR3 is TGTGCCAGCAGCCATCCTACTCGACCTAATTCACCCCTCCACTTT.

The V and J genes are TRBV20-1 and TRBJ1-2, with D possibly being TRBD1 (5 bases). The CDR3 runs 11 residues. Germline V gene data show CDR1 as DFQATT and CDR2 as SNEGSKA (reference sequence). This CDR3 is CTQGSNYGYTF. The CDR3 DNA reads as TGCACCCAGGGCTCTAACTATGGCTACACCTTC.

The chain recombines TRBV12-5 with TRBJ2-5; 11 positions agree with TRBD2. V lost 9 bases, J lost 3 bases, and 9 bases stayed unmatched. The CDR3 is 15 residues long. The germline CDR1 and CDR2 sequences are LGHNT and FRNRAP. CDR3 loop: CASPIMTSGEETQYF. In nucleotides, the CDR3 is TGTGCTAGCCCAATAATGACTAGCGGGGAAGAGACCCAGTACTTC.

This clonotype came up a few times. This chain joins TRBV7-2 and TRBJ2-3; 7 bases match TRBD2. This CDR3 region has 13 residues. With 5 bases clipped from V and 6 bases from J, the junction kept 5 bases outside the gene matches. From germline, CDR1 is SGHTA and CDR2 FQGNSA. Here the CDR3 reads CASSAQGGDTQYF. CDR3 in DNA: TGTGCCAGCAGCGCTCAGGGAGGGGATACGCAGTATTTT.

The rearrangement uses TRBV5-1 and TRBJ2-7; 14 nucleotides match TRBD2. This CDR3 has 16 amino acids. V dropped 4 bases and J dropped 2; count of bases not matched to a gene: 5. The germline V gene encodes CDR1 SGHRS and CDR2 YFSETQ. CDR3 DNA: TGCGCCAGCAGCCCGGGACTAGCGGGGGTCGCCTACGAGCAGTACTTC. The encoded protein is CASSPGLAGVAYEQYF.

V is TRBV6-5 and J is TRBJ2-4, with 9 bases identical to TRBD1. The J call may be in error: the DNA end matches TRBJ2-7 better. The germline CDR1 and CDR2 sequences are MNHEY and SVGAGI. This CDR3 region has 17 residues. CDR3 sequence: CASSYLGGGTGQYEQYF. The DNA of the CDR3 is TGTGCCAGCAGTTACCTCGGAGGGGGGACAGGGCAATACGAGCAGTACTTC.

The rearrangement joins TRBV10-3 to TRBJ2-7; TRBD1 matches at 8 bases. There are 14 residues in the CDR3. Germline V gives CDR1 ENHRY, CDR2 SYGVKD. With V trimmed by 6 bases and J by 5 bases, 9 bases remained unmatched. DNA of the CDR3: TGTGCCATCAGGGCAGGGGGCCCTATGGACGAGCAGTACTTC. Translating gives CAIRAGGPMDEQYF.

The rearrangement links TRBV6-2 or TRBV6-3 to TRBJ2-2; a weak D match, TRBD2 (5 bases). Germline V gene sequence: CDR1 MNHEY, CDR2 SVGEGT. V was clipped by 0 bases and J by 6 bases, with 17 bases between them. This CDR3 spans 17 amino acids. In DNA form, the CDR3 reads TGTGCCAGCAGTTACTCGTACGGACTCTTAATAGCCGGGGAGCTGTTTTTT. This gives the protein CASSYSYGLLIAGELFF.

The chain uses TRBV7-9 and TRBJ1-2; 7 positions match TRBD1. Germline trimming cut 1 base from V and 2 bases from J; bases unmatched to any gene: 4. Germline CDR1 SEHNR, CDR2 FQNEAQ (reference sequence). The CDR3 is 15 residues long. For the CDR3, the DNA is TGTGCCAGCAGCTTAGAGGAGACAGGGAACTATGGCTACACCTTC. Translating it yields CASSLEETGNYGYTF.

The rearrangement uses TRBV9 and TRBJ1-2; D is ambiguous. Germline loops: CDR1 SGDLS, CDR2 YYNGEE. The CDR3 sequence is 12 residues long. V lost 4 bases and J lost 6, with 10 bases in between. The CDR3 sequence is CASSPQSNGYTF. In DNA, the CDR3 is TGTGCCAGCAGCCCCCAGTCGAATGGCTACACCTTC.